The rows below give T cell receptor beta chains drawn from one sample of a study of T-cell reconstitution after alpha-beta-depleted transplantation in children. TCRdb recomputed calls from the PCR reads with MiXCR, one row per CDR3 protein. The repertoire holds hundreds of thousands of distinct CDR3 sequences, with 10% to 15% as singletons. The material was PBMCs, mostly from graft donor cells, obtained 360 days after TCRalphabeta/CD19-depleted stem cell transplant. Receptor source: a male patient younger than 18 who had a stem cell transplant for acute myeloid leukemia, so the T cells may come from the graft donor. Both conserved end residues are part of each CDR3. The D gene is left open where the match is weak. Clone size is not always given. Where it is, it says once, few, many or a class for expanded clones.

v_call	d_call	j_call	clone_size	cdr3_aa	cdr3_nt
TRBV28	TRBD2	TRBJ2-7	few	CASSPPSGIPYEQYF	TGTGCCAGCAGCCCACCCAGCGGGATTCCCTACGAGCAGTACTTC
TRBV6-5	.	TRBJ1-1	many	CASSYFQSRGTEAFF	TGTGCCAGCAGTTACTTCCAATCAAGGGGCACTGAAGCTTTCTTT
TRBV28	.	TRBJ2-7	.	CASISWGALSYEQYF	TGTGCCAGCATCTCCTGGGGAGCGCTCTCCTACGAGCAGTACTTC
TRBV7-3	.	TRBJ2-3	.	CASSLASGRLGTDTQYF	TGTGCCAGCAGCTTAGCCTCGGGACGTTTAGGCACAGATACGCAGTATTTT
TRBV20-1	.	TRBJ2-7	.	CSALSNSYEQYF	TGCAGTGCTCTTTCTAACTCCTACGAGCAGTACTTC
TRBV12-3/TRBV12-4	.	TRBJ1-5	.	CASSLYGGELRPQHF	TGTGCCAGCAGTTTATATGGAGGGGAACTTCGGCCCCAGCATTTT
TRBV29-1	.	TRBJ1-5	.	CSVEVGRDQPQHF	TGCAGCGTTGAAGTAGGCAGGGATCAGCCCCAGCATTTT
TRBV6-2/TRBV6-3	.	TRBJ2-6	many	CASSYSGPRGNVLTF	TGTGCCAGCAGTTACTCAGGCCCACGGGGGAACGTCCTGACTTTC
TRBV7-9	.	TRBJ2-5	.	CASLSPETQYF	TGTGCCAGCCTGAGTCCGGAGACCCAGTACTTC
TRBV28	.	TRBJ1-1	few	CASSSLMGGGRTEAFF	TGTGCCAGCAGTTCGCTAATGGGAGGGGGGAGAACTGAAGCTTTCTTT
TRBV29-1	.	TRBJ2-7	few	CSVKEGEQYF	TGCAGCGTTAAAGAAGGAGAGCAGTACTTC
TRBV30	.	TRBJ2-4	few	CAWSYGLGIQYF	TGTGCCTGGAGTTACGGCTTAGGCATTCAGTACTTC
TRBV4-1	.	TRBJ2-2	.	CASSHFTGHNTGELFF	TGCGCCAGCAGCCATTTCACAGGTCATAACACCGGGGAGCTGTTTTTT
TRBV28	TRBD1	TRBJ2-3	many	CASSSPTGSSTDTQYF	TGTGCCAGCAGTTCTCCGACAGGGTCTAGCACAGATACGCAGTATTTT
TRBV11-2	TRBD2	TRBJ2-5	few	CASSSLLAGGGETQYF	TGTGCCAGCAGCTCCCTTCTAGCGGGAGGAGGGGAGACCCAGTACTTC
TRBV11-2	.	TRBJ2-4	few	CASRPKLREGLAKNIQYF	TGTGCCAGCAGGCCTAAGTTGAGGGAAGGGCTAGCCAAAAACATTCAGTACTTC
TRBV28	.	TRBJ1-5	few	CASSFFPGEDQPQHF	TGTGCCAGCAGTTTTTTCCCCGGTGAGGATCAGCCCCAGCATTTT
TRBV24-1	.	TRBJ2-1	few	CATSDSSWGNEQFF	TGTGCCACCAGTGATTCCAGCTGGGGCAATGAGCAGTTCTTC
TRBV18	TRBD1	TRBJ1-4	.	CASSQGFRGPGEKLFF	TGTGCCAGCTCACAAGGGTTCAGGGGGCCTGGTGAAAAACTGTTTTTT
TRBV6-2/TRBV6-3	.	TRBJ2-1	few	CASSYSSTSSYNEQFF	TGTGCCAGCAGTTACTCCTCGACCAGCTCCTACAATGAGCAGTTCTTC
TRBV6-2/TRBV6-3	.	TRBJ1-1	.	CASSYYGGGEDTEAFF	TGTGCCAGCAGTTACTATGGAGGGGGGGAGGACACTGAAGCTTTCTTT
TRBV6-1	.	TRBJ2-1	.	CASRNRVGHNEQFF	TGTGCCAGCAGAAACAGGGTTGGCCACAATGAGCAGTTCTTC
TRBV5-1	.	TRBJ2-6	.	CASSLVGTSGANVLTF	TGCGCCAGCAGCTTGGTGGGCACCTCTGGGGCCAACGTCCTGACTTTC
TRBV15	.	TRBJ2-1	few	CATKGSGSYNEQFF	TGTGCCACCAAGGGTAGCGGATCCTACAATGAGCAGTTCTTC
TRBV4-3	TRBD2	TRBJ2-7	.	CASSQHREGDYEQYF	TGCGCCAGCAGCCAGCACCGGGAGGGGGACTACGAGCAGTACTTC
TRBV27	TRBD1	TRBJ2-1	few	CASSLRDRGNEQFF	TGTGCCAGCAGTTTAAGGGACAGGGGAAATGAGCAGTTCTTC
TRBV24-1	TRBD2	TRBJ2-3	few	CATSDYGLAGASDTQYF	TGTGCCACCAGTGACTACGGACTAGCGGGAGCCTCAGATACGCAGTATTTT
TRBV29-1	.	TRBJ2-2	.	CSVGRSNTGELFF	TGCAGCGTTGGACGGTCGAACACCGGGGAGCTGTTTTTT
TRBV6-5	.	TRBJ2-7	.	CASSYEEDSYEQYF	TGTGCCAGCAGTTACGAGGAGGATTCCTACGAGCAGTACTTC
TRBV11-2	.	TRBJ2-5	.	CASSWPQAGSQETQYF	TGTGCCAGCAGCTGGCCACAGGCCGGGTCACAAGAGACCCAGTACTTC
TRBV29-1	TRBD1	TRBJ1-2	.	CSVSGQGGGYTF	TGCAGCGTTTCGGGACAGGGAGGAGGCTACACCTTC
TRBV20-1	.	TRBJ2-4	.	CSALAEWGLENIQYF	TGCAGTGCTCTAGCAGAATGGGGGCTAGAAAACATTCAGTACTTC
TRBV5-4	.	TRBJ2-3	few	CASSSGVLRSTDTQYF	TGTGCCAGCAGCTCGGGGGTCCTGAGAAGTACAGATACGCAGTATTTT
TRBV20-1	TRBD2	TRBJ2-7	.	CSAEPTSGREQYF	TGCAGTGCTGAGCCGACTAGCGGGCGGGAGCAGTACTTC
TRBV29-1	.	TRBJ2-2	.	CSVWSPWQSNTGELFF	TGCAGCGTTTGGTCGCCCTGGCAGTCGAACACCGGGGAGCTGTTTTTT
TRBV27	.	TRBJ2-7	few	CASRLLGEDYEQYF	TGTGCCAGCAGATTATTGGGGGAGGACTACGAGCAGTACTTC
TRBV2	TRBD1	TRBJ2-7	.	CASSTLLRGGLGREEQYF	TGTGCCAGCAGCACTCTTTTACGAGGGGGCCTGGGGAGAGAAGAGCAGTACTTC
TRBV14	.	TRBJ2-1	few	CASSPGRAGVGEQFF	TGTGCCAGCAGCCCAGGGCGGGCAGGGGTTGGTGAGCAGTTCTTC
TRBV20-1	.	TRBJ2-1	few	CSSRRPYEQFF	TGCAGTTCCAGACGTCCATATGAGCAGTTCTTC
TRBV20-1	TRBD1	TRBJ2-7	few	CSARDGGQVSYEQYF	TGCAGTGCTAGAGATGGGGGACAGGTGTCCTACGAGCAGTACTTC
TRBV20-1	.	TRBJ2-1	few	CSARGWSSYNEQFF	TGCAGTGCTAGAGGCTGGAGCTCCTACAATGAGCAGTTCTTC
TRBV28	TRBD1	TRBJ2-5	.	CASSPWTGEETQYF	TGTGCCAGCAGTCCATGGACAGGGGAAGAGACCCAGTACTTC
TRBV4-3	.	TRBJ2-7	.	CASSQDEGQPYEQYF	TGCGCCAGCAGCCAAGATGAGGGACAACCCTACGAGCAGTACTTC
TRBV7-3	.	TRBJ2-2	few	CASSLLRSGELFF	TGTGCCAGCAGCTTACTCAGATCCGGGGAGCTGTTTTTT
TRBV27	TRBD2	TRBJ2-7	.	CASSFWGLAGRNEQYF	TGTGCCAGCAGTTTCTGGGGACTAGCGGGCAGAAACGAGCAGTACTTC
TRBV7-2	TRBD2	TRBJ2-2	.	CASSLLAGDMSGELFF	TGTGCCAGCAGCTTACTAGCGGGAGACATGAGCGGGGAGCTGTTTTTT
TRBV20-1	.	TRBJ2-7	few	CSALTGPRADEQYF	TGCAGTGCGCTGACAGGACCCCGAGCGGACGAGCAGTACTTC
TRBV15	.	TRBJ1-1	many	CATSSQESGTEAFF	TGTGCCACCAGCAGCCAAGAGTCGGGCACTGAAGCTTTCTTT
TRBV21-1	.	TRBJ1-5	.	CASSKGENQPQHF	TGTGCCAGCAGCAAAGGGGAGAATCAGCCCCAGCATTTT
TRBV27	.	TRBJ1-2	few	CASSSLLTPWGYTF	TGTGCCAGCAGTTCGTTGCTAACCCCCTGGGGCTACACCTTC
TRBV29-1	.	TRBJ2-1	once	CSATAQRTGSYNEQFF	TGCAGCGCCACCGCCCAGCGCACCGGCTCCTACAATGAGCAGTTCTTC
TRBV28	TRBD1	TRBJ2-7	many	CASSQPGQGSYEQYF	TGTGCCAGCAGTCAACCGGGACAGGGGTCCTACGAGCAGTACTTC
TRBV7-3	TRBD2	TRBJ2-7	many	CASSPFSGGGYEQYF	TGTGCCAGCAGCCCTTTCTCGGGCGGGGGCTACGAGCAGTACTTC